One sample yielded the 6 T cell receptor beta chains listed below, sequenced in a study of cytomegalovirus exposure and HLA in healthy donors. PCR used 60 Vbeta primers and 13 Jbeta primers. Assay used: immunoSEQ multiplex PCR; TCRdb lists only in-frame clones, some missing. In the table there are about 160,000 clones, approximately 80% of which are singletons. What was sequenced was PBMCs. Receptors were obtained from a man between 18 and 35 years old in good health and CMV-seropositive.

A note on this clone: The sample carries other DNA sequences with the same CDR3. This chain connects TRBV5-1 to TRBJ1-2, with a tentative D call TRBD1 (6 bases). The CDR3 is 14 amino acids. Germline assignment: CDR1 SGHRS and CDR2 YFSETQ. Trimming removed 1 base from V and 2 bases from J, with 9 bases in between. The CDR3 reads CASSLSGENYGYTF. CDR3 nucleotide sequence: TGCGCCAGCAGCTTGTCAGGGGAGAACTATGGCTACACCTTC. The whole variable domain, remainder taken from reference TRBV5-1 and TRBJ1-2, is KAGVTQTPRYLIKTRGQQVTLSCSPISGHRSVSWYQQTPGQGLQFLFEYFSETQRNKGNFPGRFSGRQFSNSRSEMNVSTLELGDSALYLCASSLSGENYGYTFGSGTRLTVV.

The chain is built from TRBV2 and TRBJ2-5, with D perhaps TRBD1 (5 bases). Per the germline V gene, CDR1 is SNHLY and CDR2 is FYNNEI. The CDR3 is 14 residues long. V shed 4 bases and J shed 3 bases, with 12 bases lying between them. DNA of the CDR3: TGTGCCAGCAGTGGAGTCAGGGCTAAAGAGACCCAGTACTTC. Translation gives CASSGVRAKETQYF.

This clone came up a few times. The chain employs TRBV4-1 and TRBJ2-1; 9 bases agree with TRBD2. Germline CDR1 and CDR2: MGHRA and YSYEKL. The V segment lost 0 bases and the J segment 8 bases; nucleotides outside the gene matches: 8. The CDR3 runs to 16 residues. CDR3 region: CASSQDGGRASDEQFF. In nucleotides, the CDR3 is TGCGCCAGCAGCCAAGATGGCGGGAGGGCCTCGGATGAGCAGTTCTTC.

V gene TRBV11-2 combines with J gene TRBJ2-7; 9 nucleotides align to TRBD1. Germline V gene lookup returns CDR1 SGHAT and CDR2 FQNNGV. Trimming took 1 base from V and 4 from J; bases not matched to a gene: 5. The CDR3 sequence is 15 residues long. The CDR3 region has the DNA TGTGCCAGCAGCTTAGTGGACAGGGGTGGGTACGAGCAGTACTTC. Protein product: CASSLVDRGGYEQYF.

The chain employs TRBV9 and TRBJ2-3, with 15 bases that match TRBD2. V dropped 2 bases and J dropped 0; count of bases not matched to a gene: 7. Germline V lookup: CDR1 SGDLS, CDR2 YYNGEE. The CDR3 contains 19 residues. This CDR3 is CASSVFGLAGGFSTDTQYF. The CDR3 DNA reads TGTGCCAGCAGCGTTTTCGGACTAGCGGGGGGGTTTAGCACAGATACGCAGTATTTT.

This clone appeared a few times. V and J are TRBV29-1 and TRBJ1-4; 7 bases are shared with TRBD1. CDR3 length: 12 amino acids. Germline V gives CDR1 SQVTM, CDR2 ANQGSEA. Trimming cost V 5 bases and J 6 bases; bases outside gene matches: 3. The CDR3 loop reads CSVRQGHEKLFF. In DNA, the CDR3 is TGCAGCGTTAGACAGGGTCATGAAAAACTGTTTTTT.